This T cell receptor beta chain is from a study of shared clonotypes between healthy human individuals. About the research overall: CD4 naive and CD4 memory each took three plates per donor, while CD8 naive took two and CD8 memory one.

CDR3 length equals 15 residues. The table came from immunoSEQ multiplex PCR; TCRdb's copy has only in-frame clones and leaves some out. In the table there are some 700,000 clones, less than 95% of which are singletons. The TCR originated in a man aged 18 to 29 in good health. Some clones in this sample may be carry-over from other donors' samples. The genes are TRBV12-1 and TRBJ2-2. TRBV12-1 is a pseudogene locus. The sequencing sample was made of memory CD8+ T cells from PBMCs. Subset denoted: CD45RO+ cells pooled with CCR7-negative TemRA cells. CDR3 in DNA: TGTGCCAGCAGCTTTGCGGTCCGTCACACCGGGGAGCTGTTTTTT. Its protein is CASSFAVRHTGELFF.